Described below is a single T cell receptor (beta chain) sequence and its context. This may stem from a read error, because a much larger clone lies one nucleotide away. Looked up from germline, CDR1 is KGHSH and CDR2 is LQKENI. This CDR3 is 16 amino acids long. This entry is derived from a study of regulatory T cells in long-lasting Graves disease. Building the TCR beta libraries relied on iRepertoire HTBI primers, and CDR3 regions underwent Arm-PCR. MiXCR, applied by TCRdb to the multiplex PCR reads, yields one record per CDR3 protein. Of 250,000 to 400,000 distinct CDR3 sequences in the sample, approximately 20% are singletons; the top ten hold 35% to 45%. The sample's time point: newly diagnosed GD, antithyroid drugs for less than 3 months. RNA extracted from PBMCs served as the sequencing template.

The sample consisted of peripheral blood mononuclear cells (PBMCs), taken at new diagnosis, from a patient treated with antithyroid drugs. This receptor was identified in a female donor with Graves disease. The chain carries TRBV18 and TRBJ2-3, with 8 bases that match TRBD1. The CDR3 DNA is TGTGTCAGCTCACCGGCAAGCGGAAGACAGGGGTTGGGATGGTATTTT. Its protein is CVSSPASGRQGLGWYF.